The rows below give T cell receptor beta chains drawn from one sample of a study of chemoradiotherapy in HPV16-positive cancers. Repertoires were generated with immunoSEQ multiplex PCR, while TCRdb's copy carries only in-frame clones and drops some. The sample consists of 3,500 to 4,500 clones, about 90% of them appearing once. This specimen was collected from a patient who underwent chemoradiotherapy. These receptors were obtained from a human donor with HPV-associated anogenital cancer. Both conserved end residues are part of each CDR3. The D gene is left open where the match is weak. Expanded clones get a size class; other rows say once, few or many, or leave the size out.

v_call,clone_size,d_call,cdr3_length,j_call,cdr3_nt,cdr3_aa
TRBV7-6,NA,NA,15,TRBJ2-7,TGTGCCAGCAGCTTAGGGGGGCTACCCAGCTACGAGCAGTACTTC,CASSLGGLPSYEQYF
TRBV6-5,NA,TRBD2,15,TRBJ2-1,TGTGCCAGCAGTTACCGGACTAGCTCAGGCAATGAGCAGTTCTTC,CASSYRTSSGNEQFF
TRBV29-1,NA,NA,12,TRBJ2-7,TGCAGCGTCCATAGTAGCTCCTACGAGCAGTACTTC,CSVHSSSYEQYF
TRBV14,few,NA,13,TRBJ1-4,TGTGCCAGCAGCCAAGATACGAGGGAAAAACTGTTTTTT,CASSQDTREKLFF
TRBV5-4,NA,TRBD1,15,TRBJ2-7,TGTGCCAGCAGTTACCCGGGACAGGGGGTGTACGAGCAGTACTTC,CASSYPGQGVYEQYF
TRBV27,NA,NA,13,TRBJ2-3,TGTGCCAGCAGCAAGCCGGGACCCCATACGCAGTATTTT,CASSKPGPHTQYF
TRBV12-5,NA,NA,15,TRBJ1-1,TGTGCTAGTGGGAACCCTGGTGGGAGGAACACTGAAGCTTTCTTT,CASGNPGGRNTEAFF
TRBV5-4,large,TRBD1,17,TRBJ2-7,TGTGCCAGCAGCTTGAAGTTTGAGGACAGGGACTCCTACGAGCAGTACTTC,CASSLKFEDRDSYEQYF
TRBV6-6,once,TRBD1,15,TRBJ2-5,TGTGCCAGCAGTTACGCTCTGGGACAGGTAGAGACCCAGTACTTC,CASSYALGQVETQYF
TRBV5-1,NA,NA,14,TRBJ2-7,TGCGCCAGCAGCGTCGGACAGCTTAACTACGAGCAGTACTTC,CASSVGQLNYEQYF
TRBV27,NA,TRBD1,15,TRBJ2-7,TGTGCCAGCAGTCCGGGCCGGGACAGCTCCTACGAGCAGTACTTC,CASSPGRDSSYEQYF
TRBV6-5,NA,NA,12,TRBJ2-5,TGTGCCAGCAGTTTCAATAAGGAGACCCAGTACTTC,CASSFNKETQYF
TRBV7-8,NA,TRBD2,15,TRBJ2-1,TGTGCCAGCAGCTTACTTGGACTAGCACAGGGTGAGCAGTTCTTC,CASSLLGLAQGEQFF
TRBV7-8,NA,TRBD1,15,TRBJ1-2,TGTGCCAGCAGCTTGTCGATTGGACAGGGTCCGGGCTACACCTTC,CASSLSIGQGPGYTF
TRBV5-1,once,NA,15,TRBJ1-2,TGCGCCAGCAGACCCTCTAGGACCCGGGACTATGGCTACACCTTC,CASRPSRTRDYGYTF
TRBV6-5,NA,NA,13,TRBJ1-2,TGTGCCAGCACCCAGGGAGCTAACTATGGCTACACCTTC,CASTQGANYGYTF
TRBV6-1,NA,NA,14,TRBJ2-5,TGTGCCAGCAGTGCCGACGTGACCCCAGAGACCCAGTACTTC,CASSADVTPETQYF
TRBV5-1,once,NA,12,TRBJ1-1,TGCGCCAGCAGCTTGGACGGAAAGGGGGCTTTCTTT,CASSLDGKGAFF
TRBV5-5,once,NA,18,TRBJ2-6,TGTGCCAGCAGCTTGGTGGGAATAGGGGAGGCTGGGGCCAACGTCCTGACTTTC,CASSLVGIGEAGANVLTF
TRBV9,NA,NA,15,TRBJ2-5,TGTGCCAGCAGCGTACGTGGCAGGGGCCAAGAGACCCAGTACTTC,CASSVRGRGQETQYF
TRBV5-4,NA,TRBD1,14,TRBJ2-5,TGTGCCAGCAGCTTCATGTCAGGGGGCAAGACCCAGTACTTC,CASSFMSGGKTQYF
TRBV28,NA,NA,13,TRBJ2-7,TGTGCCAGCAGTTTAGTGGGAGGCTACGAGCAGTACTTC,CASSLVGGYEQYF
TRBV19,NA,TRBD2,16,TRBJ2-5,TGTGCCAGTAGTAAACGACTAGCGGGAGGAGTTGAGACCCAGTACTTC,CASSKRLAGGVETQYF
TRBV5-1,once,NA,15,TRBJ2-2,TGCGCCAGCAGCTTCCGGGACCCCGACACCGGGGAGCTGTTTTTT,CASSFRDPDTGELFF
TRBV11-2,NA,NA,15,TRBJ2-7,TGTGCCAGCAGCTCCCTCCGTAGCGGTCTCTACGAGCAGTACTTC,CASSSLRSGLYEQYF
TRBV7-6,NA,NA,14,TRBJ2-5,TGTGCCAGCAGCTTACAGGGCTGGAGAGAGACCCAGTACTTC,CASSLQGWRETQYF
TRBV6-5,NA,NA,13,TRBJ2-5,TGTGCCAGCCAGGACTACCCACAAGAGACCCAGTACTTC,CASQDYPQETQYF
TRBV30,NA,TRBD1,16,TRBJ1-2,TGTGCCTGGAGTGTAGGCGCGGGGACAGGAAGAGATGGCTACACCTTC,CAWSVGAGTGRDGYTF
TRBV5-4,NA,NA,15,TRBJ2-4,TGTGCCAGCAGCTTGGGGGTTACGGTAGGGGACATTCAGTACTTC,CASSLGVTVGDIQYF
TRBV29-1,NA,NA,13,TRBJ1-2,TGCAGCGTTGAAGGGGGGACGTACGCTGGCTACACCTTC,CSVEGGTYAGYTF
TRBV7-6,NA,TRBD2,17,TRBJ2-7,TGTGCCAGCAGCACGACTAGCGGGAGGGCTGGGGGGTACGAGCAGTACTTC,CASSTTSGRAGGYEQYF
TRBV4-1,NA,NA,14,TRBJ2-7,TGCGCCAGCAGCCAGGAACATGACAGTTACGAGCAGTACTTC,CASSQEHDSYEQYF
TRBV2,few,NA,11,TRBJ2-7,TGTGCCAGCAGTGAAACCTACGAGCAGTACTTC,CASSETYEQYF
TRBV5-1,NA,NA,18,TRBJ2-6,TGCGCCAGCAGCTTGGGGGGGGGCTCATTCTCTGGGGCCAACGTCCTGACTTTC,CASSLGGGSFSGANVLTF
TRBV5-4,NA,NA,13,TRBJ2-7,TGTGCCAGCAGCCTATATAGCTCCTACGAGCAGTACTTC,CASSLYSSYEQYF
TRBV6-5,NA,TRBD1,13,TRBJ1-2,TGTGCCAGCAGTCCCCGACAGGGTGGCGGCTACACCTTC,CASSPRQGGGYTF
TRBV19,NA,NA,13,TRBJ2-3,TGTGCCAGTAGCCGCGGACGGACAGATACGCAGTATTTT,CASSRGRTDTQYF
TRBV30,NA,NA,10,TRBJ2-3,TGTGCCTGGGCAACAGATACGCAGTATTTT,CAWATDTQYF
TRBV11-3,NA,TRBD2,16,TRBJ2-2,TGTGCCAGCAGCTTCGTCGGGGGGGCGGTTACCGGGGAGCTGTTTTTT,CASSFVGGAVTGELFF
TRBV11-2,NA,TRBD2,16,TRBJ2-1,TGTGCCAGCAGACCCACTAGCGGGAGAAGGGGCAATGAGCAGTTCTTC,CASRPTSGRRGNEQFF